This T cell receptor (beta chain) derives from a study of PD-1 blockade in classical Hodgkin lymphoma. Study-wide points: CD4+ TCR diversity climbed significantly by C4D1, unlike CD8+ TCR diversity. The study found complete responders had baseline diversity similar to newly diagnosed patients.

V dropped 4 bases and J dropped 2; count of bases not matched to a gene: 3. CDR3 length: 14 residues. The V gene's germline CDR1 is SGHDT and CDR2 YYEEEE. Sequencing used immunoSEQ multiplex PCR; TCRdb keeps in-frame clones, though not all of them. The table includes about 40,000 clones, more than 75% detected once. All patients relapsed after autologous stem cell transplantation, and brentuximab vedotin exposure varied. Progressive disease, partial response or complete response was each patient's best response. As regards this clone: Its antigen is currently unknown.

The receptor was derived from a human donor with classical Hodgkin lymphoma. The chain couples TRBV5-6 to TRBJ2-7; 10 bases are shared with TRBD1. This specimen consisted of peripheral blood mononuclear cells (PBMCs), obtained at baseline. The CDR3 coding sequence is TGTGCCAGCAGCCTCGGACAGGGGGCCTACGAGCAGTACTTC. This codes for CASSLGQGAYEQYF. Using reference TRBV5-6 and TRBJ2-7 for the parts outside the CDR3, the full variable domain is DAGVTQSPTHLIKTRGQQVTLRCSPKSGHDTVSWYQQALGQGPQFIFQYYEEEERQRGNFPDRFSGHQFPNYSSELNVNALLLGDSALYLCASSLGQGAYEQYFGPGTRLTVT.